These 30 T cell receptor beta chains were sequenced from one sample in a study of blood T cells in healthy people across ages. With a J-beta primer mix and a sample-barcoded 5' primer, a second PCR ran about 7 to 12 cycles. TCRdb reprocessed the 5' RACE reads with MiXCR, giving one entry per CDR3 protein. The sample includes about 670,000 distinct CDR3 sequences, about 43% of them seen just once. The source material was blood. The receptors were gathered from an elderly man in good health.

In DNA, the CDR3 is TGTGCCATCAGTGCGGGACAGGGGGCCTGTGAGCAGTTCTTC. It specifies CAISAGQGACEQFF. The genes are TRBV10-3 and TRBJ2-1; 12 bases agree with TRBD1. Germline V gene sequence: CDR1 ENHRY, CDR2 SYGVKD. The length of the CDR3 is 14 residues. After removal of 4 bases from V and 9 bases from J, the junction contained 4 bases not matched to a gene.

This clonotype has only a few counts. The V gene is TRBV6-2 or TRBV6-3, the J gene TRBJ2-1, with 13 bases that match TRBD2. V shed 4 bases and J 7 bases; nucleotides not matched to a gene: 7. Per the germline V gene, CDR1 is MNHEY and CDR2 is SVGEGT. The CDR3 extends over 16 amino acids. CDR3 DNA: TGTGCCAGCAGTTCCTGGACTAGCGGGAGTGCGAATGAGCAGTTCTTC. It codes for CASSSWTSGSANEQFF.

A note on this clonotype: A clone one base away is much larger, so this may be a read error. V and J are TRBV3-1 and TRBJ2-7; TRBD1 is a possible D gene (5 bases). Germline V gene sequence: CDR1 LGHDT, CDR2 YNNKEL (reference sequence). The CDR3 is 14 residues long. V gave up 6 bases and J gave up 0 bases, with 12 bases separating them. The chain's CDR3 is CASRIRERSYEQYF. CDR3 in DNA: TGTGCCAGCAGGATCAGGGAACGCTCCTACGAGCAGTACTTC.

The rearrangement links TRBV14 to TRBJ2-2; 14 nucleotides line up with TRBD2. The CDR3 is 17 residues long. Germline assignment: CDR1 SGHDN and CDR2 FVKESK. The trim removed 1 base at V and 4 bases at J, leaving 2 bases unmatched. CDR3 loop: CASSQVGLAGVTGELFF. The CDR3 bases are TGTGCCAGCAGCCAAGTGGGACTAGCGGGAGTCACCGGGGAGCTGTTTTTT.

This clonotype has a handful of counts. The chain has TRBV6-1 and TRBJ2-6; 14 bases match TRBD2. CDR3 length equals 17 residues. V gave up 7 bases and J gave up 2 bases; unmatched junction bases: 4. Germline-derived CDR1 and CDR2 are MNHNS and SASEGT. The CDR3 here is CASTTTSGRAGANVLTF. The CDR3 nucleotides are TGTGCCAGCACCACGACTAGCGGGAGGGCTGGGGCCAACGTCCTGACTTTC.

This clonotype was picked up a small number of times. The rearrangement joins TRBV15 to TRBJ2-5; D may correspond to TRBD1 or TRBD2 (7 bases each). Germline-derived CDR1 and CDR2 are LNHNV and YYDKDF (reference sequence). V shed 2 bases and J shed 1 base, with 14 bases lying between them. CDR3 size: 16 residues. Here the CDR3 DNA reads TGTGCCACCAGCAGACTCCGGGGGGACAGCCAAGAGACCCAGTACTTC. Translation gives CATSRLRGDSQETQYF.

This clonotype occurred a few times. The chain is built from TRBV20-1 and TRBJ2-7; 9 bases are a match to TRBD1. The junction had 7 bases not matched to a gene; V was cut back by 6 bases and J by 4 bases. The CDR3 extends over 13 amino acids. The germline V gene has CDR1 DFQATT and CDR2 SNEGSKA (reference sequence). The CDR3 DNA sequence: TGCAGTGCAGGGGGACAGGGTGTTTACGAGCAGTACTTC. This encodes CSAGGQGVYEQYF.

The V call is TRBV6-2 or TRBV6-3, the J call TRBJ2-3; D perhaps matches TRBD1 (6 bases). Looked up from germline, CDR1 is MNHEY and CDR2 is SVGEGT. Trimming took 6 bases from V and 5 from J, leaving 21 bases between them. The CDR3 consists of 16 residues. For the CDR3, the DNA is TGTGCCAGCAGACTTACCGGGACAACCTTAGGAGATACGCAGTATTTT. It is translated as CASRLTGTTLGDTQYF.

A note on this clonotype: One end of the junction does not line up with germline, which may come from a read error. The chain is built from TRBV27 and TRBJ2-4; a weak D match, TRBD1 (8 bases). Germline V gene data show CDR1 as MNHEY and CDR2 as SMNVEV (reference sequence). This CDR3 comprises 15 residues. CDR3: CTSRGRQGRGNIQYF. The CDR3 bases are TGTACCAGCAGGGGGAGACAGGGGCGGGGGAACATTCAGTACTTC.

This clonotype was counted at least ten times. The rearrangement uses TRBV29-1 and TRBJ2-5; tentatively, D is TRBD2 (6 bases). Germline values: CDR1 SQVTM, CDR2 ANQGSEA. The CDR3 contains 13 residues. With 6 bases removed from V and 4 bases from J, the gap between germline ends came to 15 bases. CDR3: CSVAGLTGETQYF. DNA for the CDR3: TGCAGCGTGGCGGGACTTACGGGAGAGACCCAGTACTTC.

V is TRBV7-3 and J is TRBJ2-7; 9 bases line up with TRBD1. The CDR3 runs 13 residues. V dropped 5 bases and J dropped 9; count of bases not matched to a gene: 8. The germline CDR1 and CDR2 sequences are SGHTA and FQGTGA. The CDR3 coding sequence is TGTGCCAGCAGCCGGGACAGGGATGGTTTGCAGTACTTC. This gives the protein CASSRDRDGLQYF.

This clonotype was seen ten or more times. The J gene is TRBJ2-3, the V gene TRBV29-1, with TRBD2 matching over 7 bases. CDR1 and CDR2 from the germline V gene are SQVTM and ANQGSEA. The CDR3 covers 14 residues. The J segment lost 2 bases and the V segment lost 4 bases, leaving 6 bases of the junction unmatched. CDR3 protein: CSVVVAGYTDTQYF. The CDR3 bases are TGCAGCGTTGTAGTAGCGGGCTACACAGATACGCAGTATTTT.

A note on this clonotype: This may arise from a read error, as a much more abundant clone is one base away. The rearrangement uses TRBV29-1 and TRBJ2-7, with 7 bases identical to TRBD1. J lost 9 bases, V lost 5 bases, and 13 bases had no gene match. CDR1 is SQVTM, CDR2 ANQGSEA, per germline. The CDR3 sequence is 13 residues long. The CDR3 is CSVRQGFLDGQYF. In nucleotides, the CDR3 is TGCAGCGTTCGACAGGGCTTTTTGGACGGGCAGTACTTC.

This clonotype was detected only a few times. The chain is built from TRBV6-2 or TRBV6-3 and TRBJ2-2; the match to TRBD1 covers 8 bases. Germline loops: CDR1 MNHEY, CDR2 SVGEGT. This CDR3 is 15 amino acids long. Unmatched junction bases numbered 3, after V lost 2 bases and J lost 4 bases. CDR3 loop: CASSYQGAVTGELFF. The CDR3 bases are TGTGCCAGCAGTTACCAGGGGGCGGTCACCGGGGAGCTGTTTTTT.

The rearrangement links TRBV6-6 to TRBJ1-3; D not resolved. Trimming cost V 7 bases and J 0 bases, with 7 bases left between them. The germline V gene has CDR1 MNHNY and CDR2 SVGAGI (reference sequence). CDR3 length: 13 residues. The CDR3 coding sequence is TGTGCCAGCACTTTGGCCTCTGGAAACACCATATATTTT. Encoded protein: CASTLASGNTIYF.

This clonotype was counted at least ten times. This chain joins TRBV7-2 and TRBJ2-7; a possible D gene is TRBD2 (5 bases). CDR3 length: 13 amino acids. The V and J ends lost 8 bases and 0 bases respectively, with 11 bases between them. CDR1 is SGHTA and CDR2 is FQGNSA in the germline V gene. Here the CDR3 reads CASSSGISYEQYF. CDR3 sequence (DNA): TGTGCCAGCTCCTCCGGGATCTCCTACGAGCAGTACTTC.

This clonotype was recorded many times. This chain uses TRBV9 with TRBJ2-5, with a possible D match to TRBD1 (5 bases). CDR1 is SGDLS and CDR2 is YYNGEE in the germline V gene. The CDR3 is 14 amino acids. With 4 bases removed from V and 2 bases from J, the gap between germline ends came to 12 bases. CDR3 coding DNA: TGTGCCAGCAGCCTGGACATTACACAAGAGACCCAGTACTTC. Protein sequence: CASSLDITQETQYF.

The chain combines TRBV7-8 with TRBJ2-5, with TRBD2 as a possible D gene (6 bases). The CDR3 sequence is 14 residues long. V lost 5 bases, J lost 11 bases, and 21 bases lay in between. In germline, CDR1 is SGHVS, CDR2 FQNEAQ. The CDR3 protein is CASSTPSVGDEQYF. In nucleotides, the CDR3 is TGTGCCAGCAGCACCCCTAGCGTGGGCGATGAGCAGTACTTC.

This clonotype was picked up many times. The chain employs TRBV4-2 and TRBJ2-5, with 7 bases fitting TRBD2. The CDR3 is made up of 15 amino acids. Trimming took 6 bases from V and 1 from J; bases not matched to a gene: 8. CDR1 is LGHNA, CDR2 YNFKEQ, per germline. CDR3 sequence (DNA): TGTGCCAGCAGTACCGGGGCTAGCGGCCAAGAGACCCAGTACTTC. As protein: CASSTGASGQETQYF.

There are a few counts of this clonotype. The V and J genes are TRBV9 and TRBJ2-3; TRBD2 matches 11 bases. The CDR3 extends over 19 amino acids. The V gene's germline CDR1 is SGDLS and CDR2 YYNGEE. J was trimmed by 0 bases and V by 4 bases; bases with no gene match: 13. CDR3 sequence reads: CASSSRGLAGGPSTDTQYF. CDR3 in DNA: TGTGCCAGCAGCTCGAGGGGTCTAGCGGGGGGACCTAGCACAGATACGCAGTATTTT.

The V call is TRBV29-1, the J call TRBJ1-6, with 8 nucleotides matching TRBD1. Unmatched junction bases numbered 6, after V lost 4 bases and J lost 7 bases. The CDR3 totals 14 residues. Germline V CDR1 and CDR2: SQVTM, ANQGSEA. The CDR3 here is CSVGTGNINSPLHF. For the CDR3, the DNA is TGCAGCGTTGGGACAGGGAATATCAATTCACCCCTCCACTTT.

This chain joins TRBV7-9 and TRBJ2-4, with 7 bases identical to TRBD2. This CDR3 region has 13 residues. The germline V gene encodes CDR1 SEHNR and CDR2 FQNEAQ (reference sequence). V trimming: 5 bases; J trimming: 6 bases; junction bases outside the gene matches: 4. CDR3 loop: CASSSGLVNIQYF. DNA of the CDR3: TGTGCCAGCAGCAGTGGACTAGTAAACATTCAGTACTTC.

This chain links TRBV5-4 with TRBJ2-1; TRBD2 agrees at 9 bases. The J call may be faulty, since TRBJ2-7 better matches the DNA end. This CDR3 is 16 amino acids long. Germline CDR1 and CDR2: SGHNT and YYREEE (reference sequence). The chain's CDR3 is CASSLDGGGAPNEQYF. The CDR3 DNA is TGTGCCAGCAGCTTGGATGGCGGGGGGGCCCCGAATGAGCAGTACTTC.

With respect to this clonotype: One junction end does not reproduce the germline sequence, and a read error may be involved. This chain's CDR3 is CASSGGTSGPGDERFF. As DNA, the CDR3 is TGTGCCAGCAGCGGCGGGACTAGCGGCCCTGGGGATGAGCGGTTCTTC. The V and J genes are TRBV6-2 or TRBV6-3 and TRBJ2-1; TRBD2 agrees at 11 bases. CDR1 is MNHEY, CDR2 SVGEGT, per germline. The CDR3 is 16 amino acids.

The rearrangement joins TRBV7-9 to TRBJ1-1; D is uncertain. Germline V gives CDR1 SEHNR, CDR2 FQNEAQ (reference sequence). The CDR3 sequence is 17 residues long. V lost 5 bases to trimming and J lost 0 bases, with 19 bases between them. This CDR3 reads CASSLFGKGGLNTEAFF. The DNA of the CDR3 is TGTGCCAGCAGCCTTTTTGGAAAGGGTGGGTTGAACACTGAAGCTTTCTTT. Drawing the rest from reference TRBV7-9 and TRBJ1-1, the complete variable domain is DTGVSQNPRHKITKRGQNVTFRCDPISEHNRLYWYRQTLGQGPEFLTYFQNEAQLEKSRLLSDRFSAERPKGSFSTLEIQRTEQGDSAMYLCASSLFGKGGLNTEAFFGQGTRLTVV.

The genes are TRBV12-3 or TRBV12-4 and TRBJ2-5, with 9 nucleotides matching TRBD1. The end of the DNA aligns better with TRBJ2-7, so the J call may be wrong. The CDR3 contains 15 residues. The DNA for the CDR3 is TGTGCCAGCAGTGTCCGGACAGGGGCCTCCTACGAGCAGTACTTC. It encodes CASSVRTGASYEQYF.

The chain couples TRBV27 to TRBJ2-7; no clear D. The ends were cut back, 4 bases at V and 5 bases at J, with 9 bases in the middle. CDR1 MNHEY and CDR2 SMNVEV come from the germline V gene (reference sequence). The CDR3 totals 12 residues. This CDR3 is CASSSPPDEQYF. The CDR3 DNA follows: TGTGCCAGCAGTTCCCCCCCGGACGAGCAGTACTTC.

The V call is TRBV5-1, the J call TRBJ2-1, with D possibly being TRBD1 (7 bases). The CDR3 is 14 amino acids. Trimming cost V 5 bases and J 12 bases, with 21 bases left between them. Germline CDR1 is SGHRS and CDR2 is YFSETQ. CDR3 nucleotide sequence: TGCGCCAGCAGTTCCGGGACAGAAAGGAGGGTGCAGTTCTTC. Translated, it gives CASSSGTERRVQFF.

The chain couples TRBV4-1 to TRBJ2-5, with 7 bases aligning to TRBD1. The V gene's germline CDR1 is MGHRA and CDR2 YSYEKL. CDR3 length: 13 residues. With 4 bases clipped from V and 11 bases from J, the junction kept 10 bases outside the gene matches. The CDR3 DNA is TGCGCCAGCAGCCGCCAACAGGGGAATGAGCAGTACTTC. This gives the protein CASSRQQGNEQYF.

CDR3 region: CASSIEPTNEKLFF. As DNA, the CDR3 is TGTGCCAGCAGCATAGAACCAACTAATGAAAAACTGTTTTTT. The J gene is TRBJ1-4, the V gene TRBV7-9; D is ambiguous. V gave up 5 bases and J gave up 0 bases, with 7 bases separating them. The CDR3 is 14 residues long. Per germline, CDR1 SEHNR and CDR2 FQNEAQ (reference sequence).